These 30 T cell receptor beta chains share one sample of origin, sequenced in a study of shared clonotypes between healthy human individuals. Generated by immunoSEQ multiplex PCR, the TCRdb table keeps only in-frame clones and is missing some. Of about 2.3 million clones listed, roughly 92% are singletons. The sequenced material came from naive CD4+ T cells from PBMCs. Subset noted: CD45RA+ positively selected. The receptors here all came from a man aged 18 to 30 in good health. Some clones in this sample may be carry-over from other donors' samples.

V usage is TRBV19 and J usage is TRBJ2-5, with a weak D call TRBD1 (6 bases). With 5 bases removed from V and 3 bases from J, the gap between germline ends came to 10 bases. There are 13 residues in the CDR3. Germline CDR1 and CDR2: LNHDA and SQIVND (reference sequence). The DNA of the CDR3 is TGTGCCAGTAGTTCCGGGACAAAAGAGACCCAGTACTTC. It encodes CASSSGTKETQYF.

The chain couples TRBV28 to TRBJ2-5; maybe TRBD2 (6 bases). V gave up 8 bases and J gave up 0 bases, with 7 bases separating them. Per the germline V gene, CDR1 is MDHEN and CDR2 is SYDVKM. The CDR3 has 12 residues. The CDR3, as DNA: TGTGCCAGCGGAGGGTACCAAGAGACCCAGTACTTC. Translating it yields CASGGYQETQYF.

This chain links TRBV25-1 with TRBJ2-1; 13 nucleotides align to TRBD2. V gave up 8 bases and J gave up 8 bases; unmatched junction bases: 18. From germline, CDR1 is MGHDK and CDR2 SYGVNS. The CDR3 runs 18 residues. The CDR3 loop reads CASVGHPLAGGMFYEQFF. The CDR3 nucleotides are TGTGCCAGCGTTGGACATCCACTAGCGGGAGGGATGTTCTATGAGCAGTTCTTC.

The V call is TRBV6-5, the J call TRBJ2-7; unclear D gene. CDR1 and CDR2 from the germline V gene are MNHEY and SVGAGI. The V and J ends lost 6 bases and 2 bases respectively, with 14 bases between them. This CDR3 contains 14 residues. The DNA for the CDR3 is TGTGCCAGCAGGAGGACCCTCCTCGCCTACGAGCAGTACTTC. It specifies CASRRTLLAYEQYF.

The CDR3 DNA is TGTGCCAGCAGCCCCAGCAGTTGGGGACAGGGATTTTATGGCTACACCTTC. As protein: CASSPSSWGQGFYGYTF. V usage is TRBV11-2 and J usage is TRBJ1-2, with TRBD1 identical over 9 bases. Germline V gene data show CDR1 as SGHAT and CDR2 as FQNNGV. The J segment lost 5 bases and the V segment lost 5 bases, leaving 15 bases of the junction unmatched. This CDR3 contains 17 residues.

The chain has TRBV30 and TRBJ2-2; 14 bases match TRBD2. This CDR3 spans 18 amino acids. The germline gives CDR1 GTSNPN, CDR2 SVGIG (reference sequence). V lost 4 bases to trimming and J lost 1 base; unmatched junction nucleotides: 8. In DNA form, the CDR3 reads TGTGCCTGGATCGGGACTAGCGGGAGTGCAGGGAACACCGGGGAGCTGTTTTTT. Amino acid sequence: CAWIGTSGSAGNTGELFF. Looking up the rest from reference TRBV30 and TRBJ2-2 gives the full variable domain: SQTIHQWPATLVQPVGSPLSLECTVEGTSNPNLYWYRQAAGRGLQLLFYSVGIGQISSEVPQNLSASRPQDRQFILSSKKLLLSDSGFYLCAWIGTSGSAGNTGELFFGEGSRLTVL.

The rearrangement links TRBV7-8 to TRBJ2-7, with 8 bases lining up with TRBD1. This CDR3 comprises 15 residues. The V gene end was trimmed by 6 bases and the J gene end by 3 bases; junction bases not matched to a gene: 10. The germline gives CDR1 SGHVS, CDR2 FQNEAQ. In DNA form, the CDR3 reads TGTGCCAGCAGTAGCAGGGGGCGCGTCGACTACGAGCAGTACTTC. Translating it yields CASSSRGRVDYEQYF.

The V gene is TRBV5-1, the J gene TRBJ2-2; tentatively, D is TRBD2 (6 bases). Germline values: CDR1 SGHRS, CDR2 YFSETQ. The ends were cut back, 0 bases at V and 4 bases at J, with 13 bases in the middle. This CDR3 has 16 residues. CDR3 bases: TGCGCCAGCAGCTTGGGCGGGACTCTAACCACCGGGGAGCTGTTTTTT. It is translated as CASSLGGTLTTGELFF. Complete variable domain (other parts from reference TRBV5-1 and TRBJ2-2): KAGVTQTPRYLIKTRGQQVTLSCSPISGHRSVSWYQQTPGQGLQFLFEYFSETQRNKGNFPGRFSGRQFSNSRSEMNVSTLELGDSALYLCASSLGGTLTTGELFFGEGSRLTVL.

The chain links TRBV18 to TRBJ2-1; no reliable D call. The germline CDR1 and CDR2 sequences are KGHSH and LQKENI. The CDR3 contains 13 residues. V lost 1 base and J lost 4, with 5 bases in between. The CDR3 is CASSPQEYNEQFF. As DNA, the CDR3 is TGTGCCAGCTCACCACAGGAGTACAATGAGCAGTTCTTC.

The rearrangement joins TRBV5-1 to TRBJ2-3; TRBD2 matches 10 bases. CDR1 SGHRS and CDR2 YFSETQ come from the germline V gene. CDR3 length: 16 residues. After removal of 4 bases from V and 3 bases from J, the junction contained 8 bases not matched to a gene. CDR3 in DNA: TGCGCCAGCAGCCGGACCGGGACTAGCGTGACAGATACGCAGTATTTT. Amino acids: CASSRTGTSVTDTQYF.

This sequence joins TRBV6-5 and TRBJ2-4; a weak D match, TRBD1 (5 bases). V lost 8 bases, J lost 1 base, and 12 bases lay in between. This CDR3 is built from 14 residues. The germline gives CDR1 MNHEY, CDR2 SVGAGI. CDR3 DNA: TGTGCCAGCTCAGGGTTCCCGGCCAAAAACATTCAGTACTTC. It is translated as CASSGFPAKNIQYF.

V is TRBV18 and J is TRBJ1-1, with a weak D call TRBD1 (6 bases). The CDR3 has 15 amino acids. Trimming cost V 3 bases and J 2 bases, with 13 bases left between them. CDR1 is KGHSH and CDR2 is LQKENI in the germline V gene. This chain's CDR3 is CASSPVTGLNTEAFF. DNA of the CDR3: TGTGCCAGCTCACCCGTGACAGGCCTAAACACTGAAGCTTTCTTT.

This chain links TRBV2 with TRBJ2-2; 8 bases agree with TRBD2. Trimming took 11 bases from V and 5 from J; bases not matched to a gene: 7. Germline CDR1 is SNHLY and CDR2 is FYNNEI. The CDR3 length is 13 residues. CDR3 sequence reads: CAVKGGGTGELFF. CDR3 nucleotides: TGTGCCGTCAAGGGCGGGGGGACCGGGGAGCTGTTTTTT. Full variable domain (outside the CDR3, taken from reference TRBV2 and TRBJ2-2): EPEVTQTPSHQVTQMGQEVILRCVPISNHLYFYWYRQILGQKVEFLVSFYNNEISEKSEIFDDQFSVERPDGSNFTLKIRSTKLEDSAMYFCAVKGGGTGELFFGEGSRLTVL.

The V and J genes are TRBV5-4 and TRBJ1-2; 7 bases map to TRBD1. J lost 3 bases, V lost 1 base, and 3 bases had no gene match. Germline loops: CDR1 SGHNT, CDR2 YYREEE (reference sequence). This CDR3 spans 14 amino acids. The CDR3 bases are TGTGCCAGCAGCTTGCCCACAGGGGACTATGGCTACACCTTC. This gives the protein CASSLPTGDYGYTF.

The chain couples TRBV10-1 to TRBJ1-1; possibly TRBD1 for D (5 bases). The CDR3 extends over 16 amino acids. Trimming left V 0 bases short and J 4 bases short, with 15 bases between. The germline V gene has CDR1 WNHNN and CDR2 SYGVQD (reference sequence). DNA for the CDR3: TGCGCCAGCAGTGAGTCCAGGATGGGGCGCGGCACTGAAGCTTTCTTT. It yields the protein CASSESRMGRGTEAFF.

The V call is TRBV28, the J call TRBJ2-1, with 11 bases lining up with TRBD2. The CDR3 extends over 17 amino acids. V lost 3 bases, J lost 8 bases, and 12 bases stayed unmatched. Germline V gene data show CDR1 as MDHEN and CDR2 as SYDVKM. The CDR3 region has the DNA TGTGCCAGCAGTTTCTTAGCGGGAGGGCCAGGTGGCGATGAGCAGTTCTTC. Encoded protein: CASSFLAGGPGGDEQFF.

As to this clone: At one end the junction does not follow the germline gene, possibly because of a read error. This chain uses TRBV28 with TRBJ2-5; 7 bases agree with TRBD2. Per the germline V gene, CDR1 is MDHEN and CDR2 is SYDVKM. CDR3 length: 14 amino acids. The DNA of the CDR3 is TGTGCCAGCTGTTTAACGGGAGGTAAAGAGACCCAGTACTTC. Protein: CASCLTGGKETQYF.

The chain couples TRBV6-1 to TRBJ1-2, with D hard to call. The CDR3 is made up of 14 amino acids. V was shortened by 1 base and J by 8 bases, with 14 bases between the two germline ends. Germline-derived CDR1 and CDR2 are MNHNS and SASEGT. The CDR3 loop reads CASSEDSRPRGYTF. The CDR3 DNA is TGTGCCAGCAGTGAAGACTCCCGGCCTAGGGGCTACACCTTC.

The chain recombines TRBV7-3 with TRBJ1-1; no clear D gene. CDR1 is SGHTA and CDR2 is FQGTGA in the germline V gene. V gave up 8 bases and J gave up 3 bases, with 13 bases separating them. The CDR3 totals 13 residues. CDR3 bases: TGTGCCAGCCGCGTTACCTTCGACACTGAAGCTTTCTTT. It translates to CASRVTFDTEAFF.

The chain has TRBV4-1 and TRBJ2-4; a possible D gene is TRBD1 (5 bases). Germline V lookup: CDR1 MGHRA, CDR2 YSYEKL. The CDR3 is 16 amino acids. Trimming stripped 2 bases from V and 1 base from J, with 12 bases between. The CDR3 DNA follows: TGCGCCAGCAGCCAACCCCAGGGTATCGCCAAAAACATTCAGTACTTC. This translates into CASSQPQGIAKNIQYF.

V and J are TRBV11-3 and TRBJ2-2; maybe TRBD1 (5 bases). V gave up 0 bases and J gave up 7 bases, with 15 bases separating them. Looked up from germline, CDR1 is SGHNT and CDR2 is YENEEA. There are 16 residues in the CDR3. The CDR3 DNA follows: TGTGCCAGCAGCTTAGACCCAGGGCCTGGGATCGGGGAGCTGTTTTTT. It yields the protein CASSLDPGPGIGELFF. The variable domain in full, completed from reference TRBV11-3 and TRBJ2-2, reads EAGVVQSPRYKIIEKKQPVAFWCNPISGHNTLYWYLQNLGQGPELLIRYENEEAVDDSQLPKDRFSAERLKGVDSTLKIQPAELGDSAVYLCASSLDPGPGIGELFFGEGSRLTVL.

This clone has a handful of counts. The chain combines TRBV27 with TRBJ1-1; no definite D call. The V gene lost 5 bases and the J gene lost 5 bases, with 18 bases spanning the gap. Germline values: CDR1 MNHEY, CDR2 SMNVEV (reference sequence). The CDR3 has 15 residues. DNA for the CDR3: TGTGCCAGCAGTCGGCGTTTAGGGTGGTGGACTGAAGCTTTCTTT. It yields the protein CASSRRLGWWTEAFF.

The chain couples TRBV28 to TRBJ2-7, with a weak D call TRBD1 (5 bases). The V gene lost 6 bases and the J gene lost 4 bases, with 19 bases spanning the gap. Per germline, CDR1 MDHEN and CDR2 SYDVKM. This CDR3 is 15 amino acids long. The CDR3, as DNA: TGTGCCAGCAGACCCGAGGTCTGGGGCATGTACGAGCAGTACTTC. Amino acids: CASRPEVWGMYEQYF.

Points on this clone: Other nucleotide sequences from this sample produce the same CDR3. The rearrangement links TRBV5-1 to TRBJ2-6, with a tentative D call TRBD2 (5 bases). The CDR3 sequence is 14 residues long. Per germline, CDR1 SGHRS and CDR2 YFSETQ. Deletions cut 4 bases from V and 0 bases from J, with 5 bases between. CDR3 loop: CASSEGSGANVLTF. DNA for the CDR3: TGCGCCAGCAGCGAGGGCTCTGGGGCCAACGTCCTGACTTTC. Full variable domain (outside the CDR3, taken from reference TRBV5-1 and TRBJ2-6): KAGVTQTPRYLIKTRGQQVTLSCSPISGHRSVSWYQQTPGQGLQFLFEYFSETQRNKGNFPGRFSGRQFSNSRSEMNVSTLELGDSALYLCASSEGSGANVLTFGAGSRLTVL.

This rearrangement joins TRBV4-1 to TRBJ2-7, with D maybe TRBD1 (7 bases). The V end lost 2 bases, the J end lost 2 bases, and 13 bases lay between the germline ends. The CDR3 is made up of 15 amino acids. CDR1 is MGHRA and CDR2 is YSYEKL in the germline V gene. The CDR3 DNA is TGCGCCAGCAGCCAACCAGGGGGGAAACCCTACGAGCAGTACTTC. It specifies CASSQPGGKPYEQYF.

V gene TRBV5-1 combines with J gene TRBJ1-1; tentatively, D is TRBD1 (5 bases). V shed 4 bases and J shed 3 bases, with 16 bases lying between them. The germline gives CDR1 SGHRS, CDR2 YFSETQ. This CDR3 has 15 amino acids. CDR3 amino acids: CASSITGTDDTEAFF. Written as DNA, the CDR3 is TGCGCCAGCAGCATTACCGGGACGGATGACACTGAAGCTTTCTTT.

The chain links TRBV7-3 to TRBJ1-2; perhaps TRBD1 as D (6 bases). The germline V gene encodes CDR1 SGHTA and CDR2 FQGTGA. Trimming took 3 bases from V and 4 from J, leaving 12 bases between them. The CDR3 loop spans 14 amino acids. CDR3 residues: CASSFNRASYGYTF. CDR3 bases: TGTGCCAGCAGCTTCAACAGGGCCAGCTATGGCTACACCTTC.

V usage is TRBV27 and J usage is TRBJ2-7; maybe TRBD1 (6 bases). The CDR3 length is 20 residues. With 5 bases removed from V and 2 bases from J, the gap between germline ends came to 31 bases. Germline CDR1 reads MNHEY; CDR2 reads SMNVEV (reference sequence). The DNA of the CDR3 is TGTGCCAGCAGTCCATCTTGGAGTTACCCGGGACACCAGAGCACCTACGAGCAGTACTTC. Encoded protein: CASSPSWSYPGHQSTYEQYF.

V and J are TRBV5-1 and TRBJ2-2; D possibly uses TRBD1 or TRBD2 (5 bases each). The CDR3 runs to 16 residues. Germline V gives CDR1 SGHRS, CDR2 YFSETQ. V was trimmed by 4 bases and J by 0 bases, leaving 13 bases between them. Here the CDR3 reads CASSPFGGANTGELFF. CDR3 sequence (DNA): TGCGCCAGCAGCCCGTTTGGGGGAGCGAACACCGGGGAGCTGTTTTTT.

V is TRBV7-9 and J is TRBJ1-4; TRBD1 agrees at 9 bases. After removal of 6 bases from V and 8 bases from J, the junction contained 22 bases not matched to a gene. Germline CDR1 is SEHNR and CDR2 is FQNEAQ (reference sequence). This CDR3 has 19 amino acids. The DNA for the CDR3 is TGTGCCAGCAGATCGCCGACCGGGACAGGGAACAGTAAGGGCGAAAAACTGTTTTTT. Residues: CASRSPTGTGNSKGEKLFF.